Listed below are T cell receptor beta chains from one sample, sequenced in a study of prognosis after radiotherapy for stage I lung cancer. TCRdb reprocessed the multiplex PCR reads via MiXCR and lists one record per CDR3 protein. The table lists tens of thousands of distinct CDR3 sequences, approximately 25% of them singletons. Sample: PBMCs, taken before or after stereotactic body radiation therapy (not recorded which). These receptors were collected from a donor of 50 years or more with non-small cell lung cancer. Both conserved end residues are part of each CDR3. A D gene is named only where the DNA matches it firmly. Size is stated for part of the rows, as once, few or many counts, or as a class when the clone is expanded.

D: .; V: TRBV19; J: TRBJ2-1; length: 13; size: many; CDR3: CASSLRRGDEQFF; DNA: TGTGCCAGTAGTCTAAGACGGGGAGATGAGCAGTTCTTC
D: TRBD1; V: TRBV15; J: TRBJ2-3; length: 19; size: many; CDR3: CATSRDGTEYSGPTDTQYF; DNA: TGTGCCACCAGCAGGGACGGGACAGAGTACTCTGGGCCTACAGATACGCAGTATTTT
D: TRBD1; V: TRBV5-5; J: TRBJ1-2; length: 16; size: many; CDR3: CASSPRGSGGRDGYTF; DNA: TGTGCCAGCAGCCCAAGAGGTTCAGGGGGCCGAGATGGCTACACCTTC
D: .; V: TRBV10-3; J: TRBJ2-2; length: 15; size: many; CDR3: CAISESRGNTGELFF; DNA: TGTGCCATCAGTGAGTCAAGAGGTAACACCGGGGAGCTGTTTTTT
D: .; V: TRBV12-3/TRBV12-4; J: TRBJ1-6; length: 14; size: many; CDR3: CASSLAAGNSPLHF; DNA: TGTGCCAGCAGCCTCGCAGCGGGTAATTCACCCCTCCACTTT
D: TRBD2; V: TRBV20-1; J: TRBJ2-4; length: 19; size: many; CDR3: CSARGQGLAGGRAKNIQYF; DNA: TGCAGTGCTAGAGGCCAGGGACTAGCGGGAGGCCGGGCCAAAAACATTCAGTACTTC
D: .; V: TRBV18; J: TRBJ1-2; length: 15; size: many; CDR3: CASSPPQEGNYGYTF; DNA: TGTGCCAGCTCACCACCCCAGGAGGGGAACTATGGCTACACCTTC
D: .; V: TRBV6-2/TRBV6-3; J: TRBJ1-5; length: 13; size: many; CDR3: CASRDRSNQPQHF; DNA: TGTGCCAGCAGGGACCGTAGCAATCAGCCCCAGCATTTT
D: TRBD1; V: TRBV28; J: TRBJ1-2; length: 16; size: many; CDR3: CASSPSQRDRGNENTF; DNA: TGTGCCAGCAGTCCGAGCCAACGGGACAGGGGAAATGAGAACACCTTC
D: TRBD1; V: TRBV10-3; J: TRBJ2-5; length: 15; size: many; CDR3: CAISGYRGFQETQYF; DNA: TGTGCCATCAGTGGGTACAGGGGCTTCCAAGAGACCCAGTACTTC
D: .; V: TRBV20-1; J: TRBJ2-7; length: 11; size: medium-sized; CDR3: CSAGAVYEQYF; DNA: TGCAGTGCTGGGGCCGTCTACGAGCAGTACTTC
D: .; V: TRBV28; J: TRBJ1-1; length: 17; size: .; CDR3: CASSSYGRRPMNTEAFF; DNA: TGTGCCAGCAGTTCCTACGGACGGCGCCCCATGAACACTGAAGCTTTCTTT
D: .; V: TRBV9; J: TRBJ2-2; length: 17; size: many; CDR3: CASSAPEGTPGVGELFF; DNA: TGTGCCAGCAGCGCCCCGGAGGGGACCCCAGGGGTCGGGGAGCTGTTTTTT
D: .; V: TRBV20-1; J: TRBJ2-1; length: 15; size: many; CDR3: CSAPPATSSYNEQFF; DNA: TGCAGTGCTCCCCCCGCCACTAGCTCCTACAATGAGCAGTTCTTC
D: TRBD2; V: TRBV10-3; J: TRBJ2-1; length: 17; size: many; CDR3: CAIKNGLAGSINNEQFF; DNA: TGTGCCATCAAAAACGGACTAGCGGGGTCTATTAACAATGAGCAGTTCTTC
D: TRBD1; V: TRBV19; J: TRBJ1-2; length: 13; size: .; CDR3: CASISGTGVGYTF; DNA: TGTGCCAGTATCTCCGGGACAGGGGTTGGCTACACCTTC
D: TRBD2; V: TRBV19; J: TRBJ2-1; length: 16; size: many; CDR3: CASSEPLTSGVNEQFF; DNA: TGTGCCAGTAGTGAACCCTTGACTAGCGGGGTTAATGAGCAGTTCTTC
D: TRBD1; V: TRBV9; J: TRBJ2-5; length: 17; size: many; CDR3: CASSVAGGTGGQETQYF; DNA: TGTGCCAGCAGCGTAGCTGGTGGGACAGGGGGCCAAGAGACCCAGTACTTC
D: TRBD2; V: TRBV2; J: TRBJ2-1; length: 15; size: medium-sized; CDR3: CASMGGTSGSIEQFF; DNA: TGTGCCAGCATGGGCGGGACTAGCGGTAGTATTGAGCAGTTCTTC
D: TRBD1; V: TRBV18; J: TRBJ2-1; length: 15; size: .; CDR3: CASSRDRNYYNEQFF; DNA: TGTGCCAGCTCACGGGACAGGAACTACTACAATGAGCAGTTCTTC
D: TRBD1; V: TRBV29-1; J: TRBJ2-7; length: 12; size: many; CDR3: CSVEDRATVQYF; DNA: TGCAGCGTTGAGGACAGGGCTACAGTGCAGTACTTC
D: TRBD2; V: TRBV5-1; J: TRBJ2-1; length: 18; size: many; CDR3: CASSRTSGSDVWGNEQFF; DNA: TGCGCCAGCAGCAGGACTAGCGGGAGCGACGTTTGGGGGAATGAGCAGTTCTTC
D: .; V: TRBV7-6; J: TRBJ2-2; length: 15; size: many; CDR3: CASSLMGANTGELFF; DNA: TGTGCCAGCAGCTTAATGGGGGCGAACACCGGGGAGCTGTTTTTT
D: TRBD2; V: TRBV12-3/TRBV12-4; J: TRBJ2-1; length: 14; size: many; CDR3: CASSKREGYNEQFF; DNA: TGTGCCAGCAGTAAACGGGAGGGTTACAATGAGCAGTTCTTC
D: TRBD1; V: TRBV4-1; J: TRBJ2-7; length: 17; size: once; CDR3: CASSREFVQGLTYEQYF; DNA: TGCGCCAGCAGCCGAGAGTTCGTACAGGGGCTTACCTACGAGCAGTACTTC
D: .; V: TRBV7-9; J: TRBJ1-5; length: 17; size: many; CDR3: CASSLAVSTDSNQPQHF; DNA: TGTGCCAGCAGCTTAGCGGTCTCTACAGATAGCAATCAGCCCCAGCATTTT
D: TRBD2; V: TRBV20-1; J: TRBJ2-1; length: 15; size: medium-sized; CDR3: CSARDLISGRNEQFF; DNA: TGCAGTGCTAGAGATCTTATTAGCGGGCGCAATGAGCAGTTCTTC
D: .; V: TRBV29-1; J: TRBJ1-1; length: 15; size: .; CDR3: CCSQHLGEKNTEAFF; DNA: TGCTGCTCTCAACACCTGGGGGAAAAAAACACTGAAGCTTTCTTT
D: .; V: TRBV3-1; J: TRBJ2-1; length: 13; size: many; CDR3: CASSPDEGSEQFF; DNA: TGTGCCAGCAGCCCAGACGAGGGCTCTGAGCAGTTCTTC
D: .; V: TRBV5-1; J: TRBJ2-7; length: 16; size: .; CDR3: CASSLLQGGSGYEQYF; DNA: TGCGCCAGCAGCTTACTTCAAGGGGGATCCGGGTACGAGCAGTACTTC
D: .; V: TRBV25-1; J: TRBJ1-1; length: 14; size: many; CDR3: CASSESQGRREAFF; DNA: TGTGCCAGCAGTGAATCTCAGGGTCGCCGTGAAGCTTTCTTT
D: .; V: TRBV11-2; J: TRBJ2-5; length: 16; size: many; CDR3: CASSLVVGRIEETQYF; DNA: TGTGCCAGCAGCTTAGTGGTAGGACGGATCGAAGAGACCCAGTACTTC
D: .; V: TRBV4-1; J: TRBJ2-1; length: 14; size: many; CDR3: CASSHVGGPEEQFF; DNA: TGCGCCAGCAGCCACGTCGGGGGGCCGGAGGAGCAGTTCTTC
D: TRBD2; V: TRBV6-1; J: TRBJ2-2; length: 21; size: many; CDR3: CASSDWFLAGGLNKNTGELFF; DNA: TGTGCCAGCAGTGATTGGTTCTTAGCGGGCGGACTAAATAAGAACACCGGGGAGCTGTTTTTT
D: .; V: TRBV20-1; J: TRBJ1-5; length: 15; size: many; CDR3: CSASEDGESNQPQHF; DNA: TGCAGTGCTAGCGAAGACGGGGAGAGCAATCAGCCCCAGCATTTT
D: .; V: TRBV3-1; J: TRBJ2-3; length: 13; size: many; CDR3: CASSPGVADTQYF; DNA: TGTGCCAGCAGCCCGGGGGTCGCAGATACGCAGTATTTT
D: TRBD1; V: TRBV27; J: TRBJ2-2; length: 16; size: .; CDR3: CASSINRGLNNGELFF; DNA: TGTGCCAGCAGTATAAACAGGGGGCTAAACAACGGGGAGCTGTTTTTT
D: TRBD1; V: TRBV16; J: TRBJ1-1; length: 14; size: many; CDR3: CASSQGTGTTEAFF; DNA: TGTGCCAGCAGCCAAGGGACAGGGACCACTGAAGCTTTCTTT
D: .; V: TRBV5-1; J: TRBJ1-1; length: 13; size: .; CDR3: CASRRIMNTEAFF; DNA: TGCGCCAGCAGAAGAATCATGAACACTGAAGCTTTCTTT
D: .; V: TRBV2; J: TRBJ2-3; length: 14; size: many; CDR3: CASSDSGSTDTQYF; DNA: TGTGCCAGCAGTGATTCGGGAAGCACAGATACGCAGTATTTT
D: .; V: TRBV29-1; J: TRBJ2-3; length: 13; size: few; CDR3: CSVLDRNTDTQYF; DNA: TGCAGCGTACTGGACAGAAACACAGATACGCAGTATTTT
D: .; V: TRBV7-9; J: TRBJ1-1; length: 13; size: many; CDR3: CASSSSGGTEAFF; DNA: TGTGCCAGCAGCTCGAGCGGAGGCACTGAAGCTTTCTTT
D: .; V: TRBV20-1; J: TRBJ2-7; length: 13; size: medium-sized; CDR3: CSAPSYSSNEQYF; DNA: TGCAGTGCCCCATCGTATAGTAGTAATGAGCAGTACTTC
D: TRBD1; V: TRBV4-1; J: TRBJ1-4; length: 15; size: many; CDR3: CASSQVGTGYEKLFF; DNA: TGCGCCAGCAGCCAAGTTGGGACAGGCTATGAAAAACTGTTTTTT
D: TRBD2; V: TRBV9; J: TRBJ2-4; length: 20; size: once; CDR3: CASSVEASGAAEVAKNIQYF; DNA: TGTGCCAGCAGCGTAGAGGCTAGCGGGGCGGCGGAGGTGGCCAAAAACATTCAGTACTTC
D: TRBD2; V: TRBV19; J: TRBJ2-7; length: 12; size: .; CDR3: CASGGTSDWKYF; DNA: TGTGCCAGTGGGGGGACTAGCGATTGGAAATACTTC
D: TRBD1; V: TRBV28; J: TRBJ2-4; length: 13; size: many; CDR3: CASEDRDKNIQYF; DNA: TGTGCCAGCGAGGACAGGGATAAAAACATTCAGTACTTC
D: TRBD2; V: TRBV12-3/TRBV12-4; J: TRBJ2-2; length: 15; size: many; CDR3: CASSLGGGTTGELFF; DNA: TGTGCCAGCAGTTTGGGCGGGGGGACCACCGGGGAGCTGTTTTTT
D: TRBD1; V: TRBV12-3/TRBV12-4; J: TRBJ2-7; length: 16; size: .; CDR3: CASSLSGTGRRYEQYF; DNA: TGTGCCAGCAGTCTCAGCGGGACAGGGAGGCGCTACGAGCAGTACTTC
D: TRBD1; V: TRBV30; J: TRBJ2-2; length: 13; size: many; CDR3: CAWDRGETGELFF; DNA: TGTGCCTGGGACAGGGGTGAGACCGGGGAGCTGTTTTTT
D: TRBD1; V: TRBV11-2; J: TRBJ1-1; length: 14; size: many; CDR3: CASSGQGGNAEAFF; DNA: TGTGCCAGCAGCGGACAGGGTGGGAACGCTGAAGCTTTCTTT
D: .; V: TRBV19; J: TRBJ1-5; length: 14; size: many; CDR3: CASSILGVNQPQHF; DNA: TGTGCCAGTAGTATCCTCGGGGTAAATCAGCCCCAGCATTTT